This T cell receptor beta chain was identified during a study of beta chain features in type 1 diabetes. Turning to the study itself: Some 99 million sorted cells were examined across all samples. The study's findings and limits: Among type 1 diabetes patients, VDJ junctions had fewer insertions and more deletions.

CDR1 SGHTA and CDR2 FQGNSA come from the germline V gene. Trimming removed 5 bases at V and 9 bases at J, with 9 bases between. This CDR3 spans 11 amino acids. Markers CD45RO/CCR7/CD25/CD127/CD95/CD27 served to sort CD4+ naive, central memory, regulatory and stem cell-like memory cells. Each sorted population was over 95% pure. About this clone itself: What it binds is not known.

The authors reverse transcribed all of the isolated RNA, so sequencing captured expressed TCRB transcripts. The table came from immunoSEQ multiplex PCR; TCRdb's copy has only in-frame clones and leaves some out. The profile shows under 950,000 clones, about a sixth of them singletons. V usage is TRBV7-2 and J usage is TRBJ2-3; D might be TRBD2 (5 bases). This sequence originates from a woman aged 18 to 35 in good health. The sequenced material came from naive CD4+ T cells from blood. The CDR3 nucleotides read TGTGCCAGCAGCACTAGAGCGACGCAGTATTTT. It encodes CASSTRATQYF.